This T cell receptor beta chain was observed in a study of shared clonotypes between healthy human individuals. Per the original data handling: Junction-only immunoSEQ sequences carried no quality scores, so filtering differed. Profiled with immunoSEQ multiplex PCR; TCRdb holds only in-frame clones, not every one. From that table come the V and J calls and clone size; the DNA was used to work out D and trimming. This sample yields nearly 2 million clones, of which about 95% are seen a single time; 1.2% belongs to the top ten. V was clipped by 7 bases and J by 5 bases; unmatched bases: 10. CDR1 and CDR2 (germline): MDHEN, SYDVKM. This CDR3 contains 14 residues. This clone was detected only once. Its antigen is unknown. Selected positively for CCR7 and CD45RO-negative, naive CD8 cells excluded terminally differentiated effector memory CD45RA+ cells. Participating donors were healthy, HIV-negative adults free of recent acute infections or vaccinations. All donors were Caucasian adults living in Nashville, Tennessee.

Whole-study results and caveats: Collection of samples was limited to blood; tissue repertoires likely differ.

The sample comprised naive CD8+ T cells sorted from blood. The sequence came from a young man in good health. The chain uses TRBV28 and TRBJ1-1; TRBD1 agrees at 7 bases. CDR3 coding DNA: TGTGCCAGCAACCACAGGGGAGAAGGAACTGAAGCTTTCTTT. Protein: CASNHRGEGTEAFF.